These 26 T cell receptor beta chains were all obtained from the same sample, sequenced in a study of T-cell memory formation after mild COVID-19. TCRdb re-derived calls from the 5' RACE reads in MiXCR, one entry per CDR3 protein. The table lists about 430,000 distinct CDR3 sequences, 24% of them singletons. Sequenced material: PBMCs or a T cell subset sorted from them (not recorded which). The receptors here all came from an adult woman who had mild COVID-19 (a few samples of this study predate the infection). Cell type and time point are not known.

J is TRBJ1-3 and V is TRBV30; D is perhaps TRBD1 (5 bases). Per the germline V gene, CDR1 is GTSNPN and CDR2 is SVGIG (reference sequence). Trimming removed 1 base from V and 4 bases from J, with 8 bases in between. The CDR3 runs 13 residues. The CDR3, as DNA: TGTGCCTGGAGTGGGGGGACCGGAAACACCATATATTTT. Translating it yields CAWSGGTGNTIYF.

This clonotype occurred a few times. The chain couples TRBV7-9 to TRBJ1-1; a weak D match, TRBD1 (6 bases). The CDR3 has 16 amino acids. V lost 8 bases and J 0 bases, leaving 19 bases between the germline ends. Germline assignment: CDR1 SEHNR and CDR2 FQNEAQ (reference sequence). DNA for the CDR3: TGTGCCAGCCCCCCTGAGACAGGATTCATGAACACTGAAGCTTTCTTT. Translating it yields CASPPETGFMNTEAFF.

This clonotype showed up just a few times. The V and J genes are TRBV3-1 and TRBJ2-2; the D gene is possibly TRBD2 (5 bases). The CDR3 covers 15 residues. Germline CDR1 is LGHDT and CDR2 is YNNKEL (reference sequence). V shed 0 bases and J shed 5 bases, with 10 bases lying between them. The CDR3 sequence is CASSQDGGLTGELFF. CDR3 DNA: TGTGCCAGCAGCCAAGATGGCGGGTTAACCGGGGAGCTGTTTTTT.

This sequence joins TRBV28 and TRBJ1-1, with 9 bases fitting TRBD1. CDR3 length equals 15 residues. Germline V gene sequence: CDR1 MDHEN, CDR2 SYDVKM. V lost 4 bases and J lost 5; bases outside the gene matches: 8. The CDR3 DNA sequence: TGTGCCAGCAGTTCCCTACAGGGGGCGCGGACTGAAGCTTTCTTT. Its translation: CASSSLQGARTEAFF. Variable domain in full (rest from reference TRBV28 and TRBJ1-1): DVKVTQSSRYLVKRTGEKVFLECVQDMDHENMFWYRQDPGLGLRLIYFSYDVKMKEKGDIPEGYSVSREKKERFSLILESASTNQTSMYLCASSSLQGARTEAFFGQGTRLTVV.

The rearrangement joins TRBV12-5 to TRBJ2-3, with D possibly matching TRBD1 (6 bases). The CDR3 covers 16 residues. The V gene's germline CDR1 is LGHNT and CDR2 FRNRAP. Trimming left V 0 bases short and J 3 bases short, with 13 bases between. CDR3 region: CASGLVLGQGTDTQYF. CDR3 nucleotide sequence: TGTGCTAGTGGTTTGGTACTTGGCCAGGGGACAGATACGCAGTATTTT.

The rearrangement joins TRBV15 to TRBJ2-7; D unclear. CDR3 length: 14 residues. V was cut by 3 bases and J by 4 bases, with 13 bases left in between. Germline CDR1 LNHNV, CDR2 YYDKDF (reference sequence). Here the CDR3 reads CATSSEDFGYEQYF. Here the CDR3 DNA reads TGTGCCACCAGCAGCGAGGATTTCGGGTACGAGCAGTACTTC.

J is TRBJ2-5 and V is TRBV2; no clear D. Trimming shortened V by 2 bases and J by 3 bases, and 4 bases separated the two germline ends. Germline CDR1 reads SNHLY; CDR2 reads FYNNEI. The CDR3 has 12 amino acids. The CDR3 region has the DNA TGTGCCAGCAGTGAAAAGAAAGAGACCCAGTACTTC. Protein sequence: CASSEKKETQYF.

The V and J genes are TRBV6-2 or TRBV6-3 and TRBJ2-4; 8 bases match TRBD1. Germline lookup yields CDR1 MNHEY and CDR2 SVGEGT. V dropped 6 bases and J dropped 0; count of bases not matched to a gene: 13. The CDR3 loop spans 18 amino acids. The CDR3 DNA sequence: TGTGCCAGCAGGCCACCGGGACAGGTGCTTAGAGCCAAAAACATTCAGTACTTC. Protein: CASRPPGQVLRAKNIQYF.

The chain employs TRBV13 and TRBJ2-5; 7 positions match TRBD1. Germline V gene data show CDR1 as PRHDT and CDR2 as FYEKMQ (reference sequence). The CDR3 is made up of 15 amino acids. Trimming cost V 5 bases and J 2 bases; bases outside gene matches: 8. CDR3 protein: CASSRTGGRQETQYF. As DNA, the CDR3 is TGTGCCAGCAGCCGGACAGGTGGCCGTCAAGAGACCCAGTACTTC.

The chain combines TRBV5-1 with TRBJ2-2; D gene uncertain. Trimming pared 2 bases from V and 6 bases from J, leaving 8 bases between. Looked up from germline, CDR1 is SGHRS and CDR2 is YFSETQ. The CDR3 extends over 13 amino acids. CDR3 in DNA: TGCGCCAGCAGCTTATTCGGAGCCGGGGAGCTGTTTTTT. Translated: CASSLFGAGELFF.

CDR3 DNA sequence: TGTGCCAGCAGCTTAAACGCGGGACCCACAGATACGCAGTATTTT. Translating it yields CASSLNAGPTDTQYF. The V gene is TRBV7-3, the J gene TRBJ2-3, with a tentative D call TRBD2 (6 bases). Germline CDR1 and CDR2: SGHTA and FQGTGA. V was clipped by 1 base and J by 2 bases, with 10 bases between them. There are 15 residues in the CDR3. Together with reference TRBV7-3 and TRBJ2-3, the CDR3 gives the full variable domain: GAGVSQTPSNKVTEKGKYVELRCDPISGHTALYWYRQSLGQGPEFLIYFQGTGAADDSGLPNDRFFAVRPEGSVSTLKIQRTERGDSAVYLCASSLNAGPTDTQYFGPGTRLTVL.

This clonotype was detected a few times. The genes are TRBV27 and TRBJ2-3, with D perhaps matching TRBD1 (6 bases). V dropped 5 bases and J dropped 4 bases, with 19 bases sitting between them. CDR1 and CDR2 (germline): MNHEY, SMNVEV (reference sequence). The CDR3 covers 16 residues. CDR3 loop: CASSPGIQGDPDTQYF. The DNA for the CDR3 is TGTGCCAGCAGTCCCGGAATACAGGGTGACCCAGATACGCAGTATTTT.

CDR3 loop: CATSDLRGASADTQYF. The CDR3 DNA is TGTGCCACCAGTGATTTGCGGGGGGCTTCTGCAGATACGCAGTATTTT. The rearrangement uses TRBV24-1 and TRBJ2-3, with TRBD2 as a possible D gene (7 bases). This CDR3 is 16 amino acids long. Deletions cut 0 bases from V and 4 bases from J, with 13 bases between. Germline V gene data show CDR1 as KGHDR and CDR2 as SFDVKD.

In its sample, this clonotype was seen a few times. This chain joins TRBV6-2 or TRBV6-3 and TRBJ1-2; no reliable D call. Germline assignment: CDR1 MNHEY and CDR2 SVGEGT. CDR3 length equals 13 residues. The V end was cut by 3 bases, the J end by 1 base, with 6 bases between. The CDR3 nucleotides are TGTGCCAGCAGTTATGGGTATAACTATGGCTACACCTTC. This codes for CASSYGYNYGYTF.

This clonotype was recorded a few times. The genes are TRBV5-1 and TRBJ1-2; D ambiguous. The CDR3 loop spans 17 amino acids. Germline V lookup: CDR1 SGHRS, CDR2 YFSETQ. V gave up 5 bases and J gave up 8 bases, with 28 bases separating them. DNA of the CDR3: TGCGCCAGCAGTTTCGCAATACAGACTGTCGCGAGCGGGGGCTACACCTTC. Translated, it gives CASSFAIQTVASGGYTF.

This clonotype was seen a handful of times. The CDR3 region is CAISERGVTGSEQYF. In nucleotides, the CDR3 is TGTGCCATCAGTGAGAGAGGGGTGACAGGGAGCGAGCAGTACTTC. This chain connects TRBV10-3 to TRBJ2-7, with TRBD1 matching 7 bases. CDR1 ENHRY and CDR2 SYGVKD come from the germline V gene. The junction had 10 bases not matched to a gene; V was cut back by 2 bases and J by 6 bases. This CDR3 spans 15 amino acids.

This clonotype was seen a handful of times. This sequence joins TRBV20-1 and TRBJ2-5, with D perhaps being TRBD1 or TRBD2 (5 bases each). The CDR3 sequence is 15 residues long. Deletions cut 4 bases from V and 4 bases from J, with 19 bases between. CDR1 and CDR2 (germline): DFQATT, SNEGSKA (reference sequence). Here the CDR3 reads CSATSLGEGRETQYF. In DNA, the CDR3 is TGCAGTGCTACCTCTTTGGGAGAGGGGCGAGAGACCCAGTACTTC.

The V call is TRBV7-9, the J call TRBJ2-5; weak D call: TRBD1 (6 bases). The CDR3 has 16 residues. Germline CDR1 is SEHNR and CDR2 is FQNEAQ (reference sequence). The V end lost 10 bases, the J end lost 5 bases, and 26 bases lay between the germline ends. The CDR3 region has the DNA TGTGCCACGAAAGGTGAAAATGGACAGCCGTGGGAGACCCAGTACTTC. This codes for CATKGENGQPWETQYF.

There are a few counts of this clonotype. The chain couples TRBV12-3 or TRBV12-4 to TRBJ2-3; D possibly corresponds to TRBD2 (6 bases). CDR3 length: 15 amino acids. V lost 3 bases, J lost 4 bases, and 14 bases lay in between. CDR3 sequence reads: CASSLGDWVPDTQYF. CDR3 DNA: TGTGCCAGCAGTTTGGGGGACTGGGTCCCAGATACGCAGTATTTT.

The sample holds a few counts of this clonotype. The genes are TRBV12-3 or TRBV12-4 and TRBJ1-4; possibly TRBD1 for D (5 bases). Deletions cut 7 bases from V and 2 bases from J, with 8 bases between. The CDR3 extends over 13 amino acids. CDR3 nucleotide sequence: TGTGCCAGCAAGGGGTTCACTAATGAAAAACTGTTTTTT. Translated: CASKGFTNEKLFF.

This clonotype was counted between two and nine times. This chain joins TRBV12-3 or TRBV12-4 and TRBJ1-4, with TRBD1 identical over 7 bases. The CDR3 contains 15 residues. The V segment lost 5 bases and the J segment 3 bases; nucleotides outside the gene matches: 6. This CDR3 is CASSAPGQPNEKLFF. The CDR3 nucleotides are TGTGCCAGCAGTGCACCGGGACAGCCTAATGAAAAACTGTTTTTT.

The rearrangement joins TRBV10-3 to TRBJ1-2; 9 bases match TRBD1. This CDR3 contains 16 residues. With V trimmed by 3 bases and J by 1 base, 6 bases remained unmatched. Per the germline V gene, CDR1 is ENHRY and CDR2 is SYGVKD. For the CDR3, the DNA is TGTGCCATCAGTGACACAGGGGGCCGGGGTAACTATGGCTACACCTTC. It yields the protein CAISDTGGRGNYGYTF.

The V gene is TRBV9, the J gene TRBJ2-2; 9 bases fit TRBD1. CDR3 length equals 16 residues. Per germline, CDR1 SGDLS and CDR2 YYNGEE. V was pared by 3 bases and J by 1 base, with 4 bases of the junction left unmatched. The CDR3 spells CASSGPGQGNTGELFF. CDR3 coding DNA: TGTGCCAGCAGCGGACCGGGACAGGGGAACACCGGGGAGCTGTTTTTT.

This clonotype was seen only a few times. This chain uses TRBV12-3 or TRBV12-4 with TRBJ2-4, with 9 bases that match TRBD1. The CDR3 is 14 residues long. After removal of 8 bases from V and 7 bases from J, the junction contained 9 bases not matched to a gene. The CDR3 region has the DNA TGTGCCAGCGGGGGGACAGGGCTAGGGAACATTCAGTACTTC. Residues: CASGGTGLGNIQYF.

This clonotype was seen more than once but under ten times. The gene calls are TRBV7-8 and TRBJ2-1; D remains unclear. The CDR3 sequence is 13 residues long. The V end lost 2 bases, the J end lost 7 bases, and 9 bases lay between the germline ends. From germline, CDR1 is SGHVS and CDR2 FQNEAQ. The CDR3 reads CASSLLILNEQFF. Written as DNA, the CDR3 is TGTGCCAGCAGCTTATTAATCCTTAATGAGCAGTTCTTC.

This clonotype was counted a few times. The chain employs TRBV12-3 or TRBV12-4 and TRBJ1-1; D is possibly TRBD1 (6 bases). This CDR3 has 14 residues. V was pared by 5 bases and J by 4 bases, with 14 bases between. The DNA for the CDR3 is TGTGCCAGCAGTCCCTCGACAGGAAGCACTGAAGCTTTCTTT. Its protein product is CASSPSTGSTEAFF.